Described below is a single T cell receptor (beta chain) sequence and its context. What it binds is not known. This specimen belongs to a study of cytomegalovirus exposure and HLA in healthy donors. Study-wide findings and caveats: Subsequent analysis of the approximately 110 validation repertoires found a tendency for first-cohort TCR clusters to co-occur. The authors enumerated some 170 TCR beta chains as linked to cytomegalovirus.

Looked up from germline, CDR1 is LNHDA and CDR2 is SQIVND (reference sequence). The length of the CDR3 is 15 residues. V gave up 7 bases and J gave up 1 base; unmatched junction bases: 7. The donors were in the approximately 130-subject validation cohort, distinct from the roughly 700-subject first cohort. TCRdb's copy holds only in-frame clones and misses some; the assay was immunoSEQ multiplex PCR. Here the sample spans about 150,000 clones, around 89% being singletons. Sequenced input: PBMCs. The sequence was collected from a man aged 18 to 30 in good health and CMV-seronegative. V gene TRBV19 combines with J gene TRBJ2-3; 8 nucleotides agree with TRBD2. This CDR3 is CASTPGTRGTDTQYF. Written as DNA, the CDR3 is TGTGCCAGTACCCCCGGGACTAGGGGCACAGATACGCAGTATTTT.